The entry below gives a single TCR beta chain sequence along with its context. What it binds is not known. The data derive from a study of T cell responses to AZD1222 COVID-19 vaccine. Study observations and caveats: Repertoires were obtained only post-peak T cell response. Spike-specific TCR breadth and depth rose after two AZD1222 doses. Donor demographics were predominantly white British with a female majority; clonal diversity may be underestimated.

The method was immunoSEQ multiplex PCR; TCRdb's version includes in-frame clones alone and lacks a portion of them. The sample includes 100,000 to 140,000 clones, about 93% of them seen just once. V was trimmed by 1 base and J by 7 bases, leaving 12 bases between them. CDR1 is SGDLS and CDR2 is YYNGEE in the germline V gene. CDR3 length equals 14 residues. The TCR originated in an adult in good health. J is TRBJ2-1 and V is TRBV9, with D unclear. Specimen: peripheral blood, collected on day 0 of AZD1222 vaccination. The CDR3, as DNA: TGTGCCAGCAGCGTAAGCGTATCCCCGAATGAGCAGTTCTTC. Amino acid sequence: CASSVSVSPNEQFF. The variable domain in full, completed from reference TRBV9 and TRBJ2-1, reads DSGVTQTPKHLITATGQRVTLRCSPRSGDLSVYWYQQSLDQGLQFLIQYYNGEERAKGNILERFSAQQFPDLHSELNLSSLELGDSALYFCASSVSVSPNEQFFGPGTRLTVL.